This T cell receptor beta chain is drawn from a study of T cell changes during pregnancy in multiple sclerosis. V was clipped by 4 bases and J by 5 bases, with 17 bases between them. The CDR3 contains 15 residues. CDR1 and CDR2 from the germline V gene are MNHGY and SVAAGI. Method: immunoSEQ multiplex PCR; TCRdb's copy keeps in-frame clones and lacks some. In the table there are around 40,000 clones, approximately 94% of which are singletons. This sequence joins TRBV6-9 and TRBJ1-1; tentatively, D is TRBD1 (5 bases). The receptor was isolated from a female donor with multiple sclerosis, enrolled in a pregnancy study. The sample here was CD4+ T cells from peripheral blood mononuclear cells, taken in the third trimester of pregnancy. The CDR3: CASSSRGDSVTEAFF. Here the CDR3 DNA reads TGTGCCAGCAGTTCCCGGGGGGATTCGGTTACTGAAGCTTTCTTT.